This T cell receptor (beta chain) was documented in a study of graft-versus-host responses after intestinal transplantation. This table comes from immunoSEQ multiplex PCR, and its TCRdb copy is limited to in-frame clones, with some not included. Of under 90,000 clones in the sample, nearly 90% were seen once. The germline gives CDR1 SGHDN, CDR2 FVKESK. Trimming stripped 3 bases from V and 0 bases from J, with 12 bases between. The CDR3 loop spans 16 amino acids. Study-wide points: Detection of GvH clones occurred in recipient marrow, and some had their first appearance in ileum or blood.

On this clone: Antigen specificity is unknown.

The sequencing used unstimulated CD8+ T cells sorted from spleen or lymph node cells, collected before transplant. The rearrangement uses TRBV14 and TRBJ2-1; a possible D gene is TRBD2 (5 bases). This sequence originates from a human donor who was the organ donor for an intestinal transplant. The CDR3 here is CASSHEGVVSYNEQFF. Written as DNA, the CDR3 is TGTGCCAGCAGCCATGAGGGAGTAGTCTCCTACAATGAGCAGTTCTTC.